Reported below is one T cell receptor beta chain. The data were produced by immunoSEQ multiplex PCR, yet TCRdb's version contains in-frame clones alone and is incomplete. In the table there are 200,000 or so clones, roughly 88% of which are singletons. These data originate in a study of cytomegalovirus exposure and HLA in healthy donors. CDR1 is LNHDA and CDR2 is SQIVND in the germline V gene (reference sequence). There are 13 residues in the CDR3. Trimming at V came to 3 bases and at J to 8 bases, leaving 5 bases not matched to a gene. This receptor was obtained from a woman in her twenties or thirties in good health and CMV-seropositive. The chain combines TRBV19 with TRBJ1-2, with 8 bases lining up with TRBD1. Sequencing was performed on PBMCs. This chain's CDR3 is CASSMNRGIGYTF. Here the CDR3 DNA reads TGTGCCAGTAGTATGAACAGGGGGATCGGCTACACCTTC. The full variable domain, in which reference TRBV19 and TRBJ1-2 provide the parts outside the CDR3, is DGGITQSPKYLFRKEGQNVTLSCEQNLNHDAMYWYRQDPGQGLRLIYYSQIVNDFQKGDIAEGYSVSREKKESFPLTVTSAQKNPTAFYLCASSMNRGIGYTFGSGTRLTVV.